This TCR beta chain was recovered during a study of cytotoxic CD8 clonotypes in ibrutinib-treated CLL. Turning to the study itself: Mean productive templates were under 270,000; mean productive rearrangements were over 80,000.

CDR1 SGHRS and CDR2 YFSETQ come from the germline V gene. V lost 1 base and J 6 bases, leaving 14 bases between the germline ends. The CDR3 extends over 15 amino acids. Sequencing used immunoSEQ multiplex PCR; TCRdb keeps in-frame clones, though not all of them. The table includes under 9,500 clones, 60% to 80% detected once. With regard to this clone: Its target is unknown.

Points from the study as a whole: T-cell clonality at baseline went above that of age-matched healthy donors and rose and fell with circulating CD8+ T-cell counts.

The chain couples TRBV5-1 to TRBJ1-5; D is unresolved. This TCR was sampled from a human donor with chronic lymphocytic leukemia. The input for sequencing was PBMCs, taken before ibrutinib treatment. For the CDR3, the DNA is TGCGCCAGCAGCTTGCGGCCAGACTTGGGTCAGCCCCAGCATTTT. This translates into CASSLRPDLGQPQHF. The full variable domain, completed using reference TRBV5-1 and TRBJ1-5, is KAGVTQTPRYLIKTRGQQVTLSCSPISGHRSVSWYQQTPGQGLQFLFEYFSETQRNKGNFPGRFSGRQFSNSRSEMNVSTLELGDSALYLCASSLRPDLGQPQHFGDGTRLSIL.